This is a list of T cell receptor beta chains from one sample in a study of OX40 agonist ivuxolimab in advanced cancers. The assay was immunoSEQ multiplex PCR, and TCRdb's table has in-frame clones only and misses some. Of about 45,000 clones listed, just under 95% are singletons. Sequenced here: CD4+ or CD8+ T cells sorted from blood, sampled in a trial of the OX40 agonist ivuxolimab. Every receptor here comes from an adult with an advanced solid tumor such as melanoma, head and neck, liver or kidney cancer. Each CDR3 is given with its conserved first and last residue. The D gene is left open where the match is weak.

>TRBJ1-2|NA|TRBV10-2
CASSESSGRYGYTF
TGCGCCAGCAGTGAGTCTTCAGGGAGATATGGCTACACCTTC
>TRBJ1-5|NA|TRBV28
CASSFLFREYGRQPQHF
TGTGCCAGCAGTTTTCTTTTCCGGGAGTATGGCAGGCAGCCCCAGCATTTT
>TRBJ1-2|TRBD1|TRBV7-9
CASSLEQGANGYTF
TGTGCCAGCAGCCTAGAACAGGGGGCGAATGGCTACACCTTC
>TRBJ1-3|TRBD1|TRBV6-1
CASSSRGPGNTIYF
TGTGCCAGCAGCAGCAGGGGGCCTGGAAACACCATATATTTT
>TRBJ2-7|NA|TRBV21-1
CASSKGPRTSGILNRSEQYF
TGTGCCAGCAGCAAAGGCCCGAGGACTAGCGGGATACTAAATCGGTCAGAGCAGTACTTC
>TRBJ1-3|NA|TRBV7-9
CASRSGVSGNTIYF
TGTGCCAGCAGATCGGGGGTTAGCGGAAACACCATATATTTT
>TRBJ1-2|NA|TRBV27
CASRTGSYGYTF
TGTGCCAGCAGGACGGGGAGCTATGGCTACACCTTC
>TRBJ1-4|NA|TRBV6-5
CASRGGANEKLFF
TGTGCCAGCAGAGGGGGAGCTAATGAAAAACTGTTTTTT
>TRBJ2-2|NA|TRBV4-3
CASSQGVSNTGELFF
TGCGCCAGCAGCCAAGGGGTCTCGAACACCGGGGAGCTGTTTTTT
>TRBJ2-7|NA|TRBV11-2
CASSLSVYEQYF
TGTGCCAGCAGCTTATCCGTCTACGAGCAGTACTTC
>TRBJ1-2|NA|TRBV5-1
CASSVVPADYGYTF
TGCGCCAGCAGCGTTGTTCCGGCGGACTATGGCTACACCTTC
>TRBJ1-2|NA|TRBV28
CALDGQDGYTF
TGTGCCCTGGACGGACAAGATGGCTACACCTTC
>TRBJ1-4|NA|TRBV29-1
CSVGAGEKLFF
TGCAGCGTTGGTGCAGGAGAAAAACTGTTTTTT